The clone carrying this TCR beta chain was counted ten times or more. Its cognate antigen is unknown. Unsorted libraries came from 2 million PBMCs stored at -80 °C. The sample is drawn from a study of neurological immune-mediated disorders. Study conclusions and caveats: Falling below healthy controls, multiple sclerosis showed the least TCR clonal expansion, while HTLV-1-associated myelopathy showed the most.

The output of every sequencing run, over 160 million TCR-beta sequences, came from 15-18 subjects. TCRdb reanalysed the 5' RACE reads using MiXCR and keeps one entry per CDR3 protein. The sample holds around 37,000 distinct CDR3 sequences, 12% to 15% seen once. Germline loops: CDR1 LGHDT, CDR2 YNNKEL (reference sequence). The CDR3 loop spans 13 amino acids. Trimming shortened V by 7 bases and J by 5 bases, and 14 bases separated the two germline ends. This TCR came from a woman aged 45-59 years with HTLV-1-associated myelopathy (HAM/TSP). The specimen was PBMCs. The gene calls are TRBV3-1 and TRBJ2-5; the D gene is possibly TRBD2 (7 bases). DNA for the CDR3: TGTGCCAGCAAAGGGGGGGGCCGGGAGACCCAGTACTTC. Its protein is CASKGGGRETQYF.